Shown below are 4 T cell receptor beta chains from a single sample sequenced in a study of cytomegalovirus exposure and HLA in healthy donors. With 60 Vbeta and 13 Jbeta primers, the PCR was carried out. Repertoires were generated with immunoSEQ multiplex PCR, while TCRdb's copy carries only in-frame clones and drops some. The table has about 160,000 clones, 60% to 80% seen once; the top ten hold less than 2.5%. The sequencing input was PBMCs. The receptors come from a man in his forties or fifties in good health and CMV-seropositive.

The V call is TRBV5-4, the J call TRBJ2-7; TRBD1 aligns across 7 bases. V trimming: 1 base; J trimming: 1 base; junction bases outside the gene matches: 2. The CDR3 has 14 residues. CDR1 is SGHNT and CDR2 is YYREEE in the germline V gene (reference sequence). The chain's CDR3 is CASSLKTGSYEQYF. For the CDR3, the DNA is TGTGCCAGCAGCTTGAAGACAGGGTCCTACGAGCAGTACTTC.

This clone showed up just a few times. The rearrangement joins TRBV19 to TRBJ1-2; no definite D call. V lost 2 bases to trimming and J lost 8 bases, with 15 bases between them. CDR3 length: 14 amino acids. Per germline, CDR1 LNHDA and CDR2 SQIVND (reference sequence). CDR3 bases: TGTGCCAGTAGTATATGGGGAGGAACGGAAGGCTACACCTTC. It translates to CASSIWGGTEGYTF.

The chain has TRBV6-5 and TRBJ1-2, with TRBD1 matching over 7 bases. The CDR3 is made up of 15 amino acids. Trimming cost V 0 bases and J 4 bases; bases outside gene matches: 5. Looked up from germline, CDR1 is MNHEY and CDR2 is SVGAGI. CDR3 in DNA: TGTGCCAGCAGTTACTCGACCGCAGGGGGCTATGGCTACACCTTC. Its protein product is CASSYSTAGGYGYTF.

There are a few counts of this clone. V is TRBV27 and J is TRBJ2-7, with D tentatively TRBD1 (6 bases). Looked up from germline, CDR1 is MNHEY and CDR2 is SMNVEV (reference sequence). The CDR3 length is 13 residues. Trimming took off 7 bases at V and 0 bases at J, with 10 bases between the two ends. The CDR3 reads CASKTGNSYEQYF. The CDR3 region has the DNA TGTGCCAGCAAGACAGGAAACTCCTACGAGCAGTACTTC.